This TCR beta chain was found in a study of T-cell memory formation after mild COVID-19. Study-level results: A subset of responding clones appeared in pre-infection memory, suggesting cross-reactive memory joined. Nothing confirmed that second-wave clones peaking on day 37 were specific for SARS-CoV-2.

TCRdb reprocessed the 5' RACE reads with MiXCR, giving one entry per CDR3 protein. The profile covers approximately 570,000 distinct CDR3 sequences, with about a sixth appearing a single time and around 12% taken by the ten largest. The sample holds a few counts of this clonotype. Its specificity is unknown. The V end lost 8 bases, the J end lost 3 bases, and 6 bases lay between the germline ends. The CDR3 extends over 11 amino acids. V usage is TRBV12-3 or TRBV12-4 and J usage is TRBJ2-3; perhaps TRBD2 as D (6 bases). The sample comprised PBMCs or a T cell subset sorted from them (not recorded which). The clonotype comes from an adult woman who had mild COVID-19 (a few samples of this study predate the infection). Cell type and time point are not known. The CDR3 bases are TGTGCCAGCGGGACTACAGATACGCAGTATTTT. This codes for CASGTTDTQYF.